This passage covers 22 T cell receptor beta chains from one sample sequenced in a study of vaccination effects on CD4 cells after COVID-19. The ViraFEST assay expanded antigen-specific CD4+ T cells with viral peptide pools before sequencing. Isolation of CD4+ T cells took place after less than 12 days of culture. Each vaccine recipient was nucleocapsid antibody negative and had no prior SARS-CoV-2 infection. These receptors have no known antigen. The assay was immunoSEQ multiplex PCR, and TCRdb's table has in-frame clones only and misses some. The data contain tens of thousands of clones, roughly 70% of them singletons. The sample consisted of CD4+ T cells from PBMCs cultured with SARS-CoV-2 spike peptides, taken before COVID-19 vaccination. Receptors were obtained from a human donor who received a COVID-19 vaccine.

This clone was seen only a few times. V gene TRBV6-6 combines with J gene TRBJ2-7; 10 nucleotides match TRBD1. There are 14 residues in the CDR3. Germline assignment: CDR1 MNHNY and CDR2 SVGAGI (reference sequence). With 6 bases clipped from V and 5 bases from J, the junction kept 7 bases outside the gene matches. In nucleotides, the CDR3 is TGTGCCAGCAGAAGGGGGACAGGGGCCGACGAGCAGTACTTC. It encodes CASRRGTGADEQYF.

The CDR3 region is CASSPGTVLSGANVLTF. CDR3 coding DNA: TGTGCCAGCAGTCCCGGGACGGTACTCTCTGGGGCCAACGTCCTGACTTTC. This rearrangement joins TRBV5-8 to TRBJ2-6; either TRBD1 or TRBD2 may fit D (5 bases each). CDR1 and CDR2 from the germline V gene are SGHTS and YDEGEE. V lost 5 bases and J 0 bases, leaving 15 bases between the germline ends. This CDR3 region has 17 residues. Full variable domain (remainder filled in from reference TRBV5-8 and TRBJ2-6): EAGVTQSPTHLIKTRGQQATLRCSPISGHTSVYWYQQALGLGLQFLLWYDEGEERNRGNFPPRFSGRQFPNYSSELNVNALELEDSALYLCASSPGTVLSGANVLTFGAGSRLTVL.

This clone was found once. The V and J genes are TRBV6-5 and TRBJ2-1; possibly TRBD1 or TRBD2 for D (6 bases each). V was cut by 8 bases and J by 10 bases, with 15 bases left in between. From germline, CDR1 is MNHEY and CDR2 SVGAGI. The CDR3 sequence is 12 residues long. CDR3 loop: CASGPRGVEQFF. DNA of the CDR3: TGTGCCAGCGGCCCGAGGGGGGTAGAGCAGTTCTTC.

The V call is TRBV6-2 or TRBV6-3, the J call TRBJ1-1; tentative D call: TRBD1 (6 bases). CDR1 and CDR2 from the germline V gene are MNHEY and SVGEGT. V was shortened by 0 bases and J by 11 bases, with 16 bases between the two germline ends. CDR3 length: 14 amino acids. The DNA of the CDR3 is TGTGCCAGCAGTTACTCGGGGGCGCCCATGAACGCTTTCTTT. Protein: CASSYSGAPMNAFF.

Only a few counts were recorded for this clone. The chain couples TRBV29-1 to TRBJ2-1; no clear D. CDR3 length: 11 residues. V was trimmed by 7 bases and J by 6 bases, leaving 10 bases between them. Germline V gives CDR1 SQVTM, CDR2 ANQGSEA. CDR3 sequence: CSGSRSNEQFF. The CDR3 DNA reads as TGCAGCGGGAGCCGTTCCAATGAGCAGTTCTTC.

CDR3 in DNA: TGTGCCAGCAGCTTGCGTGGTCTGAGGGGGCGCCGAGGGGGCTACACCTTC. It specifies CASSLRGLRGRRGGYTF. This rearrangement joins TRBV5-6 to TRBJ1-2; 7 bases are a match to TRBD1. This CDR3 is built from 17 residues. Trimming removed 1 base from V and 8 bases from J; junction bases left unmatched: 17. Germline CDR1 and CDR2: SGHDT and YYEEEE. Variable domain in full (rest from reference TRBV5-6 and TRBJ1-2): DAGVTQSPTHLIKTRGQQVTLRCSPKSGHDTVSWYQQALGQGPQFIFQYYEEEERQRGNFPDRFSGHQFPNYSSELNVNALLLGDSALYLCASSLRGLRGRRGGYTFGSGTRLTVV.

The chain uses TRBV30 and TRBJ2-3, with a tentative D call TRBD1 (5 bases). CDR1 and CDR2 from the germline V gene are GTSNPN and SVGIG (reference sequence). Trimming removed 4 bases from V and 1 base from J, with 12 bases in between. The CDR3 contains 14 residues. CDR3: CAWTLQAGTDTQYF. As DNA, the CDR3 is TGTGCCTGGACCCTACAGGCCGGCACAGATACGCAGTATTTT.

In this sample, this clone turned up a few times. V is TRBV14 and J is TRBJ2-7; 7 nucleotides align to TRBD1. Germline lookup yields CDR1 SGHDN and CDR2 FVKESK. The CDR3 runs to 15 residues. J gave up 5 bases and V 2 bases, and 9 bases lay outside the gene matches. The CDR3 reads CASSQPQGRGDEQYF. CDR3 sequence (DNA): TGTGCCAGCAGCCAACCACAGGGGCGTGGGGACGAGCAGTACTTC. Variable domain in full (rest from reference TRBV14 and TRBJ2-7): EAGVTQFPSHSVIEKGQTVTLRCDPISGHDNLYWYRRVMGKEIKFLLHFVKESKQDESGMPNNRFLAERTGGTYSTLKVQPAELEDSGVYFCASSQPQGRGDEQYFGPGTRLTVT.

The rearrangement links TRBV10-3 to TRBJ1-2; no clear D gene. Germline loops: CDR1 ENHRY, CDR2 SYGVKD. V lost 0 bases, J lost 2 bases, and 7 bases lay in between. This CDR3 region has 14 residues. The CDR3 protein is CAISESHGNYGYTF. The DNA of the CDR3 is TGTGCCATCAGTGAGTCGCACGGAAACTATGGCTACACCTTC.

The CDR3 DNA reads TGTGCCAGCAGCCAAGACGCACTAGGTTACGAGCAGTACTTC. Translation gives CASSQDALGYEQYF. The V and J genes are TRBV3-1 (or the pseudogene TRBV3-2) and TRBJ2-7; D is perhaps TRBD2 (5 bases). CDR3 length equals 14 residues. V shed 0 bases and J shed 4 bases, with 10 bases lying between them. CDR1 is LGHDT and CDR2 is YNNKEL in the germline V gene (reference sequence).

J is TRBJ2-3 and V is TRBV27; D gene uncertain. V lost 2 bases and J 6 bases, leaving 3 bases between the germline ends. The CDR3 length is 11 residues. CDR1 MNHEY and CDR2 SMNVEV come from the germline V gene (reference sequence). CDR3 amino acids: CASSLADTQYF. In DNA form, the CDR3 reads TGTGCCAGCAGTTTAGCCGATACGCAGTATTTT.

This rearrangement joins TRBV6-5 to TRBJ2-1, with 14 bases fitting TRBD2. The CDR3 is 16 amino acids. V gave up 4 bases and J gave up 6 bases; unmatched junction bases: 5. Germline CDR1 reads MNHEY; CDR2 reads SVGAGI. This CDR3 is CASSFGLAGGLNEQFF. The CDR3 DNA reads as TGTGCCAGCAGTTTCGGACTAGCGGGAGGTCTCAATGAGCAGTTCTTC.

There are a few counts of this clone. The chain combines TRBV7-2 with TRBJ1-6; D uncertain. CDR1 SGHTA and CDR2 FQGNSA come from the germline V gene. The CDR3 runs to 16 residues. V lost 6 bases and J lost 0, with 12 bases in between. The CDR3 bases are TGTGCCAGCAGAGGACGGTTGAGCTCCTATAATTCACCCCTCCACTTT. This gives the protein CASRGRLSSYNSPLHF.

The chain joins TRBV5-5 to TRBJ1-2, with 8 nucleotides matching TRBD1. Trimming took 4 bases from V and 8 from J; bases not matched to a gene: 7. Germline V gives CDR1 SGHKS, CDR2 YYEKEE (reference sequence). There are 13 residues in the CDR3. The CDR3 bases are TGTGCCAGCAGCGCCTACAGGGGGGGAGGCTACACCTTC. It yields the protein CASSAYRGGGYTF.

Sample share makes this clone large (0.1 to 1%). This chain links TRBV19 with TRBJ2-7, with 8 positions matching TRBD1. The CDR3 is 16 amino acids. The V segment lost 3 bases and the J segment 3 bases; nucleotides outside the gene matches: 10. Germline assignment: CDR1 LNHDA and CDR2 SQIVND (reference sequence). CDR3: CASSILGTGLDYEQYF. Here the CDR3 DNA reads TGTGCCAGTAGTATCCTCGGGACAGGCCTAGACTACGAGCAGTACTTC.

The chain has TRBV27 and TRBJ2-1; D assignment may be TRBD1 or TRBD2 (5 bases each). Germline CDR1 and CDR2: MNHEY and SMNVEV (reference sequence). V lost 6 bases, J lost 10 bases, and 19 bases lay in between. CDR3 length equals 14 residues. CDR3 loop: CASSQFWGPGEQFF. In nucleotides, the CDR3 is TGTGCCAGCAGCCAGTTTTGGGGACCGGGCGAGCAGTTCTTC.

This clone was observed a handful of times. The V and J genes are TRBV9 and TRBJ2-2, with TRBD2 identical over 9 bases. After removal of 2 bases from V and 4 bases from J, the junction contained 3 bases not matched to a gene. Germline values: CDR1 SGDLS, CDR2 YYNGEE. The CDR3 covers 15 residues. In nucleotides, the CDR3 is TGTGCCAGCAGCGTTAGCGGGGGCGTCACCGGGGAGCTGTTTTTT. Encoded protein: CASSVSGGVTGELFF.

This chain joins TRBV2 and TRBJ1-5, with TRBD1 as a possible D gene (6 bases). Germline assignment: CDR1 SNHLY and CDR2 FYNNEI. V lost 6 bases and J 3 bases, leaving 15 bases between the germline ends. The CDR3 sequence is 15 residues long. The CDR3 loop is CASRSGGQNNQPQHF. CDR3 coding DNA: TGTGCCAGCAGGAGCGGAGGACAGAACAATCAGCCCCAGCATTTT.

The chain joins TRBV3-1 (or the pseudogene TRBV3-2) to TRBJ2-7; TRBD1 might be the D (6 bases). V was clipped by 1 base and J by 3 bases, with 13 bases between them. CDR1 LGHDT and CDR2 YNNKEL come from the germline V gene (reference sequence). The CDR3 runs to 15 residues. The CDR3 nucleotides are TGTGCCAGCAGCCAAGTACCGACAGGCTACTACGAGCAGTACTTC. It translates to CASSQVPTGYYEQYF.

This sequence joins TRBV11-2 and TRBJ1-4; D is ambiguous. The V and J ends lost 2 bases and 16 bases respectively, with 14 bases between them. The CDR3 length is 12 residues. Germline CDR1 and CDR2: SGHAT and FQNNGV. In nucleotides, the CDR3 is TGTGCCAGCAGCTTAAGAGGCCGTCAGCCGTTTTTT. This translates into CASSLRGRQPFF.

This clone came up a few times. V usage is TRBV4-1 and J usage is TRBJ1-3; a weak D match, TRBD1 (6 bases). V was trimmed by 1 base and J by 0 bases, leaving 10 bases between them. The CDR3 runs to 16 residues. Germline CDR1 is MGHRA and CDR2 is YSYEKL. The CDR3 sequence: CASSQVGRGSGNTIYF. The CDR3 DNA follows: TGCGCCAGCAGCCAAGTCGGCAGGGGCTCTGGAAACACCATATATTTT.

The rearrangement joins TRBV7-8 to TRBJ2-5; D is ambiguous. Germline-derived CDR1 and CDR2 are SGHVS and FQNEAQ. Trimming took 0 bases from V and 4 from J, leaving 6 bases between them. This CDR3 spans 13 amino acids. This CDR3 reads CASSLASGETQYF. CDR3 bases: TGTGCCAGCAGCTTAGCATCGGGAGAGACCCAGTACTTC.